This T cell receptor (beta chain) was sequenced during a study of neoadjuvant nivolumab and ipilimumab in lung cancer. Across the whole study: The combination arm added day-1 ipilimumab 1 mg/kg to nivolumab 3 mg/kg on days 1, 15, 29. Broader study findings: Resected-tumor TCR richness correlated positively with pretherapy blood richness. Compared with tumor-adjacent uninvolved lung, resected tumors showed greater richness and clonality. Only a single major-pathologic-response sample was available for clonality analysis.

As to this clone: As yet, its antigen is unknown.

V was clipped by 3 bases and J by 6 bases; unmatched bases: 7. The CDR3 consists of 16 residues. The V gene's germline CDR1 is SGHRS and CDR2 YFSETQ. TCRdb's copy holds only in-frame clones and misses some; the assay was immunoSEQ multiplex PCR. The sample holds over 25,000 clones, 75% to 80% seen once. The rearrangement links TRBV5-1 to TRBJ2-3, with 13 nucleotides matching TRBD2. The starting material was tumor tissue, obtained after neoadjuvant nivolumab, alone or with ipilimumab, at or shortly before surgery. The clonotype comes from an adult with non-small cell lung cancer. For the CDR3, the DNA is TGCGCCAGCAGCTACCGACTAGCGGGGGGCCCGGATACGCAGTATTTT. Encoded protein: CASSYRLAGGPDTQYF.